This T cell receptor beta chain stems from a study of vaccination effects on CD4 cells after COVID-19. With regard to this clone: Its antigen is not identified.

Antigen-specific CD4+ T cells expanded by the ViraFEST assay with viral peptide pools were then sequenced. Scientists isolated CD4+ T cells after a roughly 9-day culture period ended. Nucleocapsid antibodies stayed negative before and after vaccination, showing no earlier SARS-CoV-2 infection. PBMC cultures contained about 2 million cells per well, 9 to 10 IU/ml IL-2 and 10 ug/ml peptides. Cultures got half-medium changes with IL-2 on days 3 and 7. Points from the study as a whole: Few convalescent patients were included, and no early post-infection timepoints were sampled. Infection- and vaccine-induced clones contracted markedly late after vaccination.

Germline trimming cut 7 bases from V and 2 bases from J; bases unmatched to any gene: 14. The CDR3 is 17 amino acids. CDR1 is LNHDA, CDR2 SQIVND, per germline (reference sequence). The data were produced by immunoSEQ multiplex PCR, yet TCRdb's version contains in-frame clones alone and is incomplete. The sample includes about 41,000 clones, around three quarters of them seen just once. The source of this sequence is a human donor who received a COVID-19 vaccine. The chain links TRBV19 to TRBJ1-5; 7 nucleotides line up with TRBD1. The source was CD4+ T cells from PBMCs cultured with HCoV-NL63 spike peptides, collected before COVID-19 vaccination. The CDR3 bases are TGTGCCAGTATCCAAAGGGGGCGGTCCCTAGGCAATCAGCCCCAGCATTTT. This encodes CASIQRGRSLGNQPQHF.